Each of the 15 T cell receptor beta chains below was sequenced from the same sample in a study of blood T cells in healthy people across ages. Then a second PCR, running about 6 to 11 cycles, was carried out with a sample-barcoded 5' primer and a J-beta primer mix. MiXCR, run by TCRdb on the 5' RACE reads, gives a single entry per CDR3 protein. This table holds 850,000 to 1,100,000 distinct CDR3 sequences, about two fifths found once. The sample comprised blood. The receptors derive from a man younger than 35 in good health.

This chain joins TRBV5-1 and TRBJ1-2; the D is unclear. Germline V lookup: CDR1 SGHRS, CDR2 YFSETQ. This CDR3 is built from 14 residues. V gave up 4 bases and J gave up 0 bases, with 10 bases separating them. Written as DNA, the CDR3 is TGCGCCAGCAGCATGGGGAAAGCTAACTATGGCTACACCTTC. This translates into CASSMGKANYGYTF.

CDR3 bases: TGTGCCAGCAGCTTTGCTCACAGGGGGGCGAATTCACCCCTCCACTTT. Protein sequence: CASSFAHRGANSPLHF. The chain couples TRBV7-9 to TRBJ1-6, with 8 bases matching TRBD1. Per the germline V gene, CDR1 is SEHNR and CDR2 is FQNEAQ (reference sequence). This CDR3 is built from 16 residues. The J segment lost 7 bases and the V segment lost 3 bases, leaving 8 bases of the junction unmatched.

Turning to this clonotype: A single base separates this from a much larger clone, so it may be a read error. The V and J genes are TRBV6-6 and TRBJ2-5, with a tentative D call TRBD2 (5 bases). Germline-derived CDR1 and CDR2 are MNHNY and SVGAGI (reference sequence). CDR3 size: 17 residues. CDR3 nucleotide sequence: TGTGCCAGCAGTTACTCTCTAGGGCCAGAGGGTTTAAAGACCCGGTACTTC. Translated: CASSYSLGPEGLKTRYF.

This rearrangement joins TRBV20-1 to TRBJ2-3; 10 bases fit TRBD2. Germline CDR1 is DFQATT and CDR2 is SNEGSKA (reference sequence). The CDR3 loop spans 19 amino acids. V trimming: 1 base; J trimming: 1 base; junction bases outside the gene matches: 14. CDR3 in amino acids: CSARGSHPGTSVRTDTQYF. The CDR3 coding sequence is TGCAGTGCTAGAGGCTCTCATCCGGGGACTAGCGTCCGCACAGATACGCAGTATTTT.

This clonotype has a handful of counts. The chain recombines TRBV5-6 with TRBJ2-3; 10 nucleotides agree with TRBD1. The CDR3 sequence is 17 residues long. V trimming: 10 bases; J trimming: 4 bases; junction bases outside the gene matches: 18. CDR1 is SGHDT and CDR2 is YYEEEE in the germline V gene. This chain's CDR3 is CASSLPGTGVGSDTQYF. The CDR3 DNA is TGTGCCTCTTCCCTTCCCGGGACAGGGGTTGGGTCAGATACGCAGTATTTT.

V and J are TRBV24-1 and TRBJ2-5; 8 nucleotides agree with TRBD1. Germline trimming cut 3 bases from V and 1 base from J; bases unmatched to any gene: 3. The CDR3 has 15 amino acids. CDR1 is KGHDR, CDR2 SFDVKD, per germline. CDR3 amino acids: CATSDQTGGQETQYF. Written as DNA, the CDR3 is TGTGCCACCAGTGATCAAACAGGGGGCCAAGAGACCCAGTACTTC.

The rearrangement uses TRBV6-5 and TRBJ2-1; 8 bases agree with TRBD2. The end of the DNA is better explained by TRBJ2-7, so the J call may be wrong. The CDR3 runs to 16 residues. In germline, CDR1 is MNHEY, CDR2 SVGAGI. The CDR3 coding sequence is TGTGCCAGCAGTTACTCCGGGGGGGGAAACTACAATGAGCAGTACTTC. Translated, it gives CASSYSGGGNYNEQYF.

The chain has TRBV6-5 and TRBJ2-7; D might be TRBD1 (5 bases). The germline CDR1 and CDR2 sequences are MNHEY and SVGAGI. V gave up 2 bases and J gave up 12 bases, with 20 bases separating them. This CDR3 is built from 14 residues. The CDR3 loop is CASSYGSGRQTRYF. The CDR3 DNA reads TGTGCCAGCAGTTACGGGTCAGGGCGGCAGACCCGGTACTTC.

This clonotype came up a few times. The V and J genes are TRBV20-1 and TRBJ2-1; either TRBD1 or TRBD2 may supply D (6 bases each). Per germline, CDR1 DFQATT and CDR2 SNEGSKA (reference sequence). CDR3 length: 15 amino acids. V lost 4 bases, J lost 7 bases, and 20 bases lay in between. This CDR3 reads CSATFGQGTRNEQFF. The CDR3 region has the DNA TGCAGTGCTACATTTGGGCAGGGGACTCGGAATGAGCAGTTCTTC.

This sequence joins TRBV14 and TRBJ1-2, with D perhaps matching TRBD1 (6 bases). V lost 4 bases, J lost 4 bases, and 13 bases lay in between. Germline CDR1 is SGHDN and CDR2 is FVKESK. CDR3 length equals 14 residues. The DNA for the CDR3 is TGTGCCAGCAGCCTAACTACAGGGCGCTATGGCTACACCTTC. Residues: CASSLTTGRYGYTF.

V and J are TRBV7-8 and TRBJ1-5; D is possibly TRBD1 (5 bases). Germline CDR1 SGHVS, CDR2 FQNEAQ. V lost 10 bases and J 1 base, leaving 17 bases between the germline ends. The CDR3 is 15 residues long. The CDR3 bases are TGTGCCACGAAAAGGGGCGTAGGGAGCAATCAGCCCCAGCATTTT. Protein sequence: CATKRGVGSNQPQHF.

The CDR3 spells CASSSNEDRYYEQYF. The CDR3 DNA reads as TGTGCCAGCAGCTCTAATGAGGACCGATACTACGAGCAGTACTTC. V is TRBV7-9 and J is TRBJ2-7, with D hard to call. Between the trimmed V and J ends, which lost 4 bases and 3 bases, there was a span of 16 bases. The CDR3 is 15 amino acids. CDR1 and CDR2 (germline): SEHNR, FQNEAQ (reference sequence).

The rearrangement uses TRBV20-1 and TRBJ2-7; weak D call: TRBD1 (6 bases). The V end lost 2 bases, the J end lost 3 bases, and 14 bases lay between the germline ends. The CDR3 length is 14 residues. CDR1 is DFQATT, CDR2 SNEGSKA, per germline (reference sequence). The CDR3 nucleotides are TGCAGTGCTAGACACCGGGACAAGAACTACGAGCAGTACTTC. Protein sequence: CSARHRDKNYEQYF.

V gene TRBV28 combines with J gene TRBJ2-7; 9 positions agree with TRBD2. V lost 5 bases, J lost 3 bases, and 5 bases stayed unmatched. This CDR3 region has 14 residues. Germline V gene data show CDR1 as MDHEN and CDR2 as SYDVKM. CDR3 in DNA: TGTGCCAGCAGTCTTAGCGGGGGCTTCTACGAGCAGTACTTC. Protein: CASSLSGGFYEQYF.

The chain carries TRBV20-1 and TRBJ1-1; the D gene is possibly TRBD1 (5 bases). The CDR3 consists of 13 residues. V was shortened by 3 bases and J by 1 base, with 9 bases between the two germline ends. Germline V CDR1 and CDR2: DFQATT, SNEGSKA (reference sequence). The CDR3 loop reads CSASGAANTEAFF. The DNA for the CDR3 is TGCAGTGCTAGCGGGGCGGCGAACACTGAAGCTTTCTTT.